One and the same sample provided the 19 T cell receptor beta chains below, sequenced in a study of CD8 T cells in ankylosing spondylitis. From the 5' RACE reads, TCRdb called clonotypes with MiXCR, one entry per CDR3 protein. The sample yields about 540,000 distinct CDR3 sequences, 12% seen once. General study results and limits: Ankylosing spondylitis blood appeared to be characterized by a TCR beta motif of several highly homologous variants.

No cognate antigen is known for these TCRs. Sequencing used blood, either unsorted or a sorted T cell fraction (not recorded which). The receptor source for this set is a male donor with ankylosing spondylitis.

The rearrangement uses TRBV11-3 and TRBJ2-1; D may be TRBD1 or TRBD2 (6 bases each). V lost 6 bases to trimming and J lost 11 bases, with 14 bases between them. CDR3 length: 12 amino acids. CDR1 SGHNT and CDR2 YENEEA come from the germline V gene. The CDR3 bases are TGTGCCAGCAGTTCCCTAGGGGGGCAGCAGTTCTTC. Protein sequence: CASSSLGGQQFF.

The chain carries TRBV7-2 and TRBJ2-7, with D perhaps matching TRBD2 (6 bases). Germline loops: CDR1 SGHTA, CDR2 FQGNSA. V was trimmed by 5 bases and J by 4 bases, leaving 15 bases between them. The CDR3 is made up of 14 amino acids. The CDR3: CASSPATSRYEQYV. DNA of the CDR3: TGTGCCAGCAGCCCCGCGACTAGTAGGTACGAGCAGTACGTC.

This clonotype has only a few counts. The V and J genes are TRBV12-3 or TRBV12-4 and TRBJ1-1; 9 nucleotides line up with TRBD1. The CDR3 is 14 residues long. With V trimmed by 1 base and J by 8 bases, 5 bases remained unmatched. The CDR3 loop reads CASSLVQGALEAFF. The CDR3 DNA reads TGTGCCAGCAGTTTAGTACAGGGGGCTTTAGAAGCTTTCTTT.

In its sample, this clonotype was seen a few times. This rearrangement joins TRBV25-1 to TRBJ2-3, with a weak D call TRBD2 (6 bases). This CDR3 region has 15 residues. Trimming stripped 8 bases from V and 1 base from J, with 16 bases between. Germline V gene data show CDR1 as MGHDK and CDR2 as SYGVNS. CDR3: CASGRSGRGTDTQYF. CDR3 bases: TGTGCCAGCGGGAGGAGTGGCAGGGGCACAGATACGCAGTATTTT. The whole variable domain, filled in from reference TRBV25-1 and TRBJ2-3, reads EADIYQTPRYLVIGTGKKITLECSQTMGHDKMYWYQQDPGMELHLIHYSYGVNSTEKGDLSSESTVSRIRTEHFPLTLESARPSHTSQYLCASGRSGRGTDTQYFGPGTRLTVL.

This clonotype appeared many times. The CDR3 region is CASSFPSTSTDTQYF. DNA of the CDR3: TGTGCCAGCAGTTTCCCCAGTACTAGCACAGATACGCAGTATTTT. V usage is TRBV12-3 or TRBV12-4 and J usage is TRBJ2-3; D unclear. V was clipped by 3 bases and J by 0 bases, with 10 bases between them. The CDR3 is 15 amino acids.

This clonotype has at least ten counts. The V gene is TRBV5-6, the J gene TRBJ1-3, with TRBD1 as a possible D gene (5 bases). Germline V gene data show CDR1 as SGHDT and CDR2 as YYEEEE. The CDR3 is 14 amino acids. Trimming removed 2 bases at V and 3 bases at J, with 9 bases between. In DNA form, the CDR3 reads TGTGCCAGCAGCTTTGACAGATTTGGAAACACCATATATTTT. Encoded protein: CASSFDRFGNTIYF.

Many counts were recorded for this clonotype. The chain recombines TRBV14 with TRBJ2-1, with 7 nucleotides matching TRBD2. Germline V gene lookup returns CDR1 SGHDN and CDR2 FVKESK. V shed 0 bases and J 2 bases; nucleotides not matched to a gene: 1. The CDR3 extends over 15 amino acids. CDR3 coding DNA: TGTGCCAGCAGCCAAGACCGGGGGGCCTACAATGAGCAGTTCTTC. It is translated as CASSQDRGAYNEQFF.

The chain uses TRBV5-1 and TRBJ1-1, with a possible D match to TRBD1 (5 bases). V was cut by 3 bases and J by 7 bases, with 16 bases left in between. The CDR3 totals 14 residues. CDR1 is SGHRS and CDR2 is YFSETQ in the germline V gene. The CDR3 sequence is CASSSLPGNGEAFF. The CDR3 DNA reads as TGCGCCAGCAGCTCCCTTCCAGGGAATGGTGAAGCTTTCTTT. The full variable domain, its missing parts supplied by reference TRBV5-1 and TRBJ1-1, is KAGVTQTPRYLIKTRGQQVTLSCSPISGHRSVSWYQQTPGQGLQFLFEYFSETQRNKGNFPGRFSGRQFSNSRSEMNVSTLELGDSALYLCASSSLPGNGEAFFGQGTRLTVV.

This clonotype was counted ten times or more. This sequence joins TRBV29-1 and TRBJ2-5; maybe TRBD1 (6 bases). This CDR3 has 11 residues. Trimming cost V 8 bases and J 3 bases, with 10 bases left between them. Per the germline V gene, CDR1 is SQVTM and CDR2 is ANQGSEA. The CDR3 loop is CSSRTEETQYF. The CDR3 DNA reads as TGCAGCTCTCGGACAGAAGAGACCCAGTACTTC.

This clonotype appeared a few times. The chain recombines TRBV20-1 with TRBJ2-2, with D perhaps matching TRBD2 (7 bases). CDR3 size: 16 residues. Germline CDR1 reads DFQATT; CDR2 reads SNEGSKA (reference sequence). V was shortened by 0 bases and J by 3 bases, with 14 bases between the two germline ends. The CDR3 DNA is TGCAGTGCTAGAGATGGGGGGGCTTCTTACACCGGGGAGCTGTTTTTT. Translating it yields CSARDGGASYTGELFF.

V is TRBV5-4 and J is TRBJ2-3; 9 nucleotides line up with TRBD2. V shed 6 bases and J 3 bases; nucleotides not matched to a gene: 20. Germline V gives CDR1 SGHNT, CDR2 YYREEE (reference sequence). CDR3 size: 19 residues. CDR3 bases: TGTGCCAGCATCTTAGGACGTAACTTAGCGGGAGAGGAGACAGATACGCAGTATTTT. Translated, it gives CASILGRNLAGEETDTQYF. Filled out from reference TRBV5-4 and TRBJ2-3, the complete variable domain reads ETGVTQSPTHLIKTRGQQVTLRCSSQSGHNTVSWYQQALGQGPQFIFQYYREEENGRGNFPPRFSGLQFPNYSSELNVNALELDDSALYLCASILGRNLAGEETDTQYFGPGTRLTVL.

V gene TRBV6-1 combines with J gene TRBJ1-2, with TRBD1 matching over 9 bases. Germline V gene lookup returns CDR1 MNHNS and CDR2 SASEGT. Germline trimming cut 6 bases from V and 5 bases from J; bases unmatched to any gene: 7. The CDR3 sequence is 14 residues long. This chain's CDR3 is CASSRGTGSYGYTF. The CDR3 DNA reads TGTGCCAGCAGCCGTGGGACAGGGTCTTATGGCTACACCTTC.

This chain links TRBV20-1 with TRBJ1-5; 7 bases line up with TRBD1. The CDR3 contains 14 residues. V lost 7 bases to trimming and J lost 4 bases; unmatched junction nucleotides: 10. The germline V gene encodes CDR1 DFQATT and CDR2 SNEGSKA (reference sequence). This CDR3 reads CSDQRDRKNQPQHF. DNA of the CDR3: TGCAGTGACCAGCGGGACAGAAAGAATCAGCCCCAGCATTTT.

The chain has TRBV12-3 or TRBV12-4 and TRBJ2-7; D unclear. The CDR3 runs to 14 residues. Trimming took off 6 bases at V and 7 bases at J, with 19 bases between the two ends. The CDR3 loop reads CASSRGVLLSEQYV. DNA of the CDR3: TGTGCCAGCAGCCGCGGCGTCCTTTTATCGGAGCAGTACGTC.

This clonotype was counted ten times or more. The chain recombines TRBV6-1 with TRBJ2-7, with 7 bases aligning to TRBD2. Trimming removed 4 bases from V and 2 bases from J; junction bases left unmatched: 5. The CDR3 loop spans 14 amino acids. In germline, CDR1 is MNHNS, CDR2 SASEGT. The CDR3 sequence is CASSAGTNAYEQYF. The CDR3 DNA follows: TGTGCCAGCAGTGCCGGGACTAATGCCTACGAGCAGTACTTC.

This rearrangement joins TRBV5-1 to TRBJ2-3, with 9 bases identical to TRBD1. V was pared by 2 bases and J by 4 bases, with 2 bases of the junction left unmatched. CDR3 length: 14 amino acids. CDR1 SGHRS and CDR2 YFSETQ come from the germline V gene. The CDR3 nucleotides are TGCGCCAGCAGCTTCAGACAGGGGGCAGATACGCAGTATTTT. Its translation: CASSFRQGADTQYF.

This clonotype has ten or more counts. The CDR3 protein is CASSSPPGGVNEQFF. The DNA of the CDR3 is TGTGCCAGCAGTTCCCCTCCGGGAGGGGTCAATGAGCAGTTCTTC. The chain combines TRBV12-3 or TRBV12-4 with TRBJ2-1; 8 bases agree with TRBD2. The CDR3 is 15 residues long. V lost 4 bases to trimming and J lost 6 bases; unmatched junction nucleotides: 8.

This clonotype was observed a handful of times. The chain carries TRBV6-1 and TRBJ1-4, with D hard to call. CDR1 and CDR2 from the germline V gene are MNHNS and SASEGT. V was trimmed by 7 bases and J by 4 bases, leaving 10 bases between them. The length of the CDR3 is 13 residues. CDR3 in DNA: TGTGCCAGCACCCCCGGATTTAATGAAAAACTGTTTTTT. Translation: CASTPGFNEKLFF.

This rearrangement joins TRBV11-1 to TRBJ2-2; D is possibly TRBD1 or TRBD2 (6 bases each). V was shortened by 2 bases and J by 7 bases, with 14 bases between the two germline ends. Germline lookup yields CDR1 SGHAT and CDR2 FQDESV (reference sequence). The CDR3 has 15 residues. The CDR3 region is CASSLSGGAGGELFF. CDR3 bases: TGTGCCAGCAGCTTATCCGGGGGCGCGGGCGGGGAGCTGTTTTTT.